This TCR beta chain came from a study of human T cells and chemical hapten exposure. In the study's own analysis: Approximately 99,000 TCRs per sample was the median, with a range of about 20,000 to 690,600. TCRdb reprocessed the RACE reads via MiXCR and lists one record per CDR3 protein. These V and J calls are TCRdb output, not the study's own analysis. The sample lists 250,000 to 300,000 distinct CDR3 sequences, roughly 7.7% seen once, with about 1.2% in the top ten. The time point is: pre-sensitization, week 0. Treatment given: therapeutic diphenylcyclopropenone sensitization with weekly scalp DPC. Prior to each patch test being applied, blood was drawn. CDR1 and CDR2 from the germline V gene are SQVTM and ANQGSEA. V shed 1 base, J shed 4 bases, and the junction held 2 bases outside the gene matches. CDR3 size: 14 residues. There are many counts of this clonotype.

Sequenced material: whole blood, taken in connection with sensitization to the hapten diphenylcyclopropenone (DPC). This chain connects TRBV29-1 to TRBJ2-5; 11 bases match TRBD1. This clonotype originated in a man between 18 and 29 years old with alopecia areata. Some clones in this sample may be carry-over from other donors' samples. This chain's CDR3 is CSVEGDRGLETQYF. The CDR3 DNA is TGCAGCGTTGAAGGGGACAGGGGGTTAGAGACCCAGTACTTC.